This entry is about one T cell receptor beta chain. Its antigen remains unknown. In germline, CDR1 is SEHNR, CDR2 FQNEAQ (reference sequence). V lost 3 bases, J lost 4 bases, and 7 bases stayed unmatched. This CDR3 has 17 residues. These data come from a study of T cell responses to AZD1222 COVID-19 vaccine. Whole-study findings and limits: Regions 160-218 and 743-854 dominated among vaccine-associated CD4 TCRs spanning spike.

This table comes from immunoSEQ multiplex PCR, and its TCRdb copy is limited to in-frame clones, with some not included. The data contain about 78,000 clones, 75% to 95% of them singletons. The rearrangement uses TRBV7-9 and TRBJ2-5, with 14 bases matching TRBD2. This clonotype originated in an adult who received the AZD1222 COVID-19 vaccine. The source was peripheral blood, collected 28 days after the second AZD1222 dose. CDR3 sequence: CASSFRGLAGVPETQYF. CDR3 bases: TGTGCCAGCAGCTTTCGGGGACTAGCGGGAGTCCCAGAGACCCAGTACTTC.